This T cell receptor (beta chain) was sequenced during a study of blood T cell repertoires in COVID-19. Study details: PBMCs, B-cell-depleted T cells, or T cells provided the cDNA or gDNA that made up the material.

The protocol was immunoSEQ multiplex PCR, while the TCRdb copy is restricted to in-frame clones and leaves out a portion. The top ten hold roughly 7% of the sample, which has about 200,000 clones, over 70% seen once. From germline, CDR1 is MGHDK and CDR2 SYGVNS. The ends lost 8 bases at V and 3 bases at J; junction bases unmatched: 5. This CDR3 has 13 amino acids. Sequencing used peripheral blood. J is TRBJ2-5 and V is TRBV25-1; 8 bases align to TRBD1. The receptor was isolated from a woman in her 70s with acute or convalescent COVID-19. The CDR3 spells CASGTGPKETQYF. The CDR3 nucleotides read TGTGCCAGCGGGACAGGCCCTAAAGAGACCCAGTACTTC.